This entry lists 18 T cell receptor beta chains sequenced from one sample in a study of CXCR3-negative and CXCR3-positive naive CD8 T cells. No cognate antigen is known for these TCRs. UMI labels and 5' RACE were used to prepare the TRB cDNA libraries. TCRdb reprocessed the 5' RACE reads, with one entry per CDR3 protein and no DNA. The table gives over 55,000 distinct CDR3 sequences; the top ten clones make up around 5% of it. General study findings and limits: Naive CXCR3-positive cells had TRB CDR3s more hydrophobic than those of CXCR3-negative naive cells.

Sequencing used naive CXCR3+ CD8+ T cells from blood. Subset denoted: CD45RO-CCR7+CD27+CD95- naive CD8+ T cells expressing CXCR3 (TNR3+). These receptors came from a human donor in good health. Some clones in this sample may be carry-over from other donors' samples.

V usage is TRBV29-1 and J usage is TRBJ2-1; TCRdb designates TRBD1, a call that cannot be tested without DNA. CDR1 SQVTM and CDR2 ANQGSEA come from the germline V gene. This CDR3 comprises 11 residues. CDR3: CSVEARGEQFF.

The chain couples TRBV6-5 to TRBJ2-7; TCRdb lists TRBD1, though no DNA is available to test this call. Germline CDR1 MNHEY, CDR2 SVGAGI. CDR3 length equals 15 residues. The CDR3 reads CASSPSGTGVGEQYF.

The chain carries TRBV7-9 and TRBJ1-2. The CDR3 contains 16 residues. Germline values: CDR1 SEHNR, CDR2 FQNEAQ (reference sequence). The chain's CDR3 is CASSFSSGLGLYGYTF.

The chain carries TRBV29-1 and TRBJ2-7. CDR3 length: 13 amino acids. The germline CDR1 and CDR2 sequences are SQVTM and ANQGSEA. CDR3 in amino acids: CSVGSDETYEQYF.

The genes are TRBV27 and TRBJ2-1; TCRdb outputs TRBD2, but without DNA this stays unchecked. CDR1 and CDR2 from the germline V gene are MNHEY and SMNVEV (reference sequence). This CDR3 has 14 residues. CDR3 protein: CATGGDSSYNEQFF.

The V call is TRBV9, the J call TRBJ2-7; TCRdb designates TRBD1, a call that cannot be tested without DNA. This CDR3 comprises 14 residues. The germline gives CDR1 SGDLS, CDR2 YYNGEE. This chain's CDR3 is CASSPWDGSGEQYF.

This chain links TRBV6-5 with TRBJ2-7; the D call of TRBD2 rests on TCRdb alone, since no DNA is present to check it. This CDR3 spans 15 amino acids. Germline-derived CDR1 and CDR2 are MNHEY and SVGAGI. The chain's CDR3 is CASIPREGFPYEQYF.

The genes are TRBV7-2 and TRBJ2-7; the D gene TCRdb calls, TRBD1, cannot be checked with no DNA. CDR3 size: 16 residues. The germline CDR1 and CDR2 sequences are SGHTA and FQGNSA. The CDR3 here is CASSPPPWEGPYEQYF.

This rearrangement joins TRBV29-1 to TRBJ2-2; TCRdb reports TRBD1, a call that lacks DNA to check it against. Germline V CDR1 and CDR2: SQVTM, ANQGSEA. The CDR3 loop spans 13 amino acids. Here the CDR3 reads CSGAGANTGELFF.

The chain links TRBV27 to TRBJ1-2. From germline, CDR1 is MNHEY and CDR2 SMNVEV (reference sequence). This CDR3 has 13 residues. Here the CDR3 reads CASSFGRMSGYTF.

V is TRBV20-1 and J is TRBJ2-7. There are 15 residues in the CDR3. In germline, CDR1 is DFQATT, CDR2 SNEGSKA (reference sequence). The CDR3 sequence is CSAPKKSRPSYEQYF.

The CDR3 loop is CASSLSWGDQPQHF. V and J are TRBV27 and TRBJ1-5; there is no DNA to check the TCRdb D call of TRBD1. The germline gives CDR1 MNHEY, CDR2 SMNVEV (reference sequence). This CDR3 contains 14 residues.

The chain carries TRBV7-2 and TRBJ1-1; TCRdb proposes TRBD1, but this gene call is untestable without DNA. CDR3 length equals 14 residues. CDR1 and CDR2 (germline): SGHTA, FQGNSA. The CDR3 here is CASSLPAGYTEAFF.

This chain connects TRBV5-1 to TRBJ1-3; no DNA is available, so the TRBD1 call from TCRdb remains unchecked. The CDR3 is 15 amino acids. Germline lookup yields CDR1 SGHRS and CDR2 YFSETQ. The CDR3 reads CASSLGDSSGNTIYF.

The genes are TRBV29-1 and TRBJ2-7; lacking DNA, the TRBD2 call made by TCRdb goes unchecked. Germline V CDR1 and CDR2: SQVTM, ANQGSEA. The CDR3 is made up of 14 amino acids. The CDR3 is CSGLLAGDPYEQYF.

V is TRBV7-6 and J is TRBJ2-2. CDR3 length: 15 residues. CDR1 and CDR2 from the germline V gene are SGHVS and FNYEAQ. The CDR3 loop reads CASSLSGGITGELFF. The complete variable domain, with remaining parts taken from reference TRBV7-6 and TRBJ2-2, reads GAGVSQSPRYKVTKRGQDVALRCDPISGHVSLYWYRQALGQGPEFLTYFNYEAQQDKSGLPNDRFSAERPEGSISTLTIQRTEQRDSAMYRCASSLSGGITGELFFGEGSRLTVL.

The V call is TRBV12-3 or TRBV12-4, the J call TRBJ2-5; TCRdb returns TRBD1, unconfirmable since there is no DNA. The CDR3 consists of 13 residues. CDR3 in amino acids: CASSLMGGETQYF.

The V and J genes are TRBV9 and TRBJ2-1. CDR1 is SGDLS, CDR2 YYNGEE, per germline. The CDR3 contains 12 residues. CDR3 amino acids: CASSVGWNEQFF.